These 23 T cell receptor beta chains originate from one sample sequenced in a study of shared clonotypes between healthy human individuals. Produced via immunoSEQ multiplex PCR; TCRdb's table is partial and in-frame only. The sample consists of just over 2,000,000 clones, about 94% of them appearing once. Naive CD8 isolation took CD45RO-negative cells positively selected for CCR7 and excluded terminally differentiated effector memory CD45RA+ cells. The sample was naive CD8+ T cells sorted from blood. All receptors derive from a man between 18 and 35 years old in good health.

The rearrangement uses TRBV5-4 and TRBJ2-7; 8 bases fit TRBD2. Unmatched junction bases numbered 4, after V lost 1 base and J lost 1 base. The CDR3 covers 15 residues. Germline V gene lookup returns CDR1 SGHNT and CDR2 YYREEE (reference sequence). The CDR3 nucleotides read TGTGCCAGCAGCTTGTCGGGAGGGAGGTCCTACGAGCAGTACTTC. Translated, it gives CASSLSGGRSYEQYF.

The chain carries TRBV29-1 and TRBJ1-4, with a tentative D call TRBD1 (6 bases). V was shortened by 7 bases and J by 1 base, with 10 bases between the two germline ends. The CDR3 spans 13 residues. Germline CDR1 SQVTM, CDR2 ANQGSEA. The CDR3 DNA sequence: TGCAGCGCCCGAGGGGGAACTAATGAAAAACTGTTTTTT. This translates into CSARGGTNEKLFF.

About this clone itself: Different DNA sequences within this sample yield the same CDR3. The chain has TRBV4-1 and TRBJ1-1; 11 bases are shared with TRBD1. The CDR3 sequence is 15 residues long. Trimming took 1 base from V and 4 from J; bases not matched to a gene: 2. CDR1 is MGHRA, CDR2 YSYEKL, per germline. The CDR3 DNA reads as TGCGCCAGCAGCCAAGTGGGGACAGGGGGCACTGAAGCTTTCTTT. As protein: CASSQVGTGGTEAFF.

The table lists this clone with a count of one. The V call is TRBV4-1, the J call TRBJ1-1, with D unresolved. Germline CDR1 reads MGHRA; CDR2 reads YSYEKL. The CDR3 loop spans 13 amino acids. Trimming left V 6 bases short and J 1 base short, with 9 bases between. CDR3 sequence reads: CASRSLGNTEAFF. CDR3 bases: TGCGCCAGCAGGTCCTTGGGGAACACTGAAGCTTTCTTT.

V and J are TRBV28 and TRBJ1-2; no reliable D call. Germline CDR1 is MDHEN and CDR2 is SYDVKM. V shed 6 bases and J shed 4 bases, with 9 bases lying between them. There are 12 residues in the CDR3. The CDR3: CASSPAGYGYTF. DNA for the CDR3: TGTGCCAGCAGCCCCGCCGGCTATGGCTACACCTTC.

This chain connects TRBV9 to TRBJ2-7; 10 nucleotides match TRBD2. The CDR3 is made up of 14 amino acids. The germline V gene has CDR1 SGDLS and CDR2 YYNGEE. Trimming cost V 4 bases and J 6 bases; bases outside gene matches: 7. The CDR3 here is CASSPSGGAGEQYF. The CDR3 DNA is TGTGCCAGCAGCCCGAGCGGGGGGGCGGGCGAGCAGTACTTC.

The chain has TRBV30 and TRBJ1-5; D might be TRBD1 (6 bases). Trimming cost V 1 base and J 2 bases, with 9 bases left between them. Germline-derived CDR1 and CDR2 are GTSNPN and SVGIG (reference sequence). This CDR3 is built from 14 residues. The CDR3 coding sequence is TGTGCCTGGAGTGGACGGACAGGCAATCAGCCCCAGCATTTT. Protein sequence: CAWSGRTGNQPQHF.

The V and J genes are TRBV7-2 and TRBJ1-4; no clear D. Germline CDR1 SGHTA, CDR2 FQGNSA. Trimming cost V 5 bases and J 6 bases, with 19 bases left between them. The CDR3 is 16 residues long. In DNA form, the CDR3 reads TGTGCCAGCAGCCCACACGGCCTCGGTGAATATGAAAAACTGTTTTTT. Translating gives CASSPHGLGEYEKLFF.

The chain recombines TRBV9 with TRBJ2-4; tentative D call: TRBD1 (6 bases). V was clipped by 0 bases and J by 10 bases, with 17 bases between them. This CDR3 has 15 amino acids. Per the germline V gene, CDR1 is SGDLS and CDR2 is YYNGEE. CDR3 DNA: TGTGCCAGCAGCGTAGGGCCAGGGGCGCATCTAATTCAGTACTTC. Amino acids: CASSVGPGAHLIQYF.

This chain joins TRBV4-1 and TRBJ2-4, with D maybe TRBD2 (5 bases). V lost 5 bases and J lost 4, with 15 bases in between. The CDR3 loop spans 15 amino acids. Looked up from germline, CDR1 is MGHRA and CDR2 is YSYEKL. CDR3 DNA: TGCGCCAGCAGCTCCGAAGGACCGGGAAAAAACATTCAGTACTTC. Its protein product is CASSSEGPGKNIQYF.

V is TRBV5-6 and J is TRBJ2-7, with no clear D. V was cut by 1 base and J by 4 bases, with 9 bases left in between. The CDR3 has 13 residues. CDR1 is SGHDT and CDR2 is YYEEEE in the germline V gene. This chain's CDR3 is CASSLQASYEQYF. The CDR3 DNA reads TGTGCCAGCAGCTTGCAGGCGAGTTACGAGCAGTACTTC.

This clone has only one observation. The chain couples TRBV6-6 to TRBJ2-7; possibly TRBD1 for D (6 bases). V gave up 2 bases and J gave up 0 bases, with 14 bases separating them. The germline V gene encodes CDR1 MNHNY and CDR2 SVGAGI (reference sequence). The CDR3 spans 16 residues. The CDR3 nucleotides are TGTGCCAGCAGTTACCGGCCAGGGGAACCCTCCTACGAGCAGTACTTC. This sequence encodes CASSYRPGEPSYEQYF.

The chain carries TRBV7-6 and TRBJ2-6, with D hard to call. The V end lost 5 bases, the J end lost 4 bases, and 9 bases lay between the germline ends. From germline, CDR1 is SGHVS and CDR2 FNYEAQ. This CDR3 contains 14 residues. The chain's CDR3 is CASSPAIGANVLTF. For the CDR3, the DNA is TGTGCCAGCAGCCCAGCTATCGGGGCCAACGTCCTGACTTTC. Together with reference TRBV7-6 and TRBJ2-6, the CDR3 gives the full variable domain: GAGVSQSPRYKVTKRGQDVALRCDPISGHVSLYWYRQALGQGPEFLTYFNYEAQQDKSGLPNDRFSAERPEGSISTLTIQRTEQRDSAMYRCASSPAIGANVLTFGAGSRLTVL.

This rearrangement joins TRBV5-6 to TRBJ2-7, with D possibly being TRBD1 (6 bases). Germline values: CDR1 SGHDT, CDR2 YYEEEE. There are 14 residues in the CDR3. Trimming stripped 2 bases from V and 6 bases from J, with 15 bases between. CDR3 in amino acids: CASSFFTGSAEQYF. In nucleotides, the CDR3 is TGTGCCAGCAGCTTTTTCACAGGGTCAGCCGAGCAGTACTTC.

A word on this clone: This specimen includes other DNA sequences encoding the same CDR3. This chain connects TRBV6-6 to TRBJ2-7; D uncertain. The germline gives CDR1 MNHNY, CDR2 SVGAGI (reference sequence). The V gene lost 2 bases and the J gene lost 3 bases, with 5 bases spanning the gap. This CDR3 has 12 residues. The CDR3 DNA reads as TGTGCCAGCAGTTACGACGGCTACGAGCAGTACTTC. It specifies CASSYDGYEQYF.

V usage is TRBV4-1 and J usage is TRBJ1-2; TRBD1 is a possible D gene (6 bases). The length of the CDR3 is 16 residues. The ends were cut back, 4 bases at V and 3 bases at J, with 18 bases in the middle. Per the germline V gene, CDR1 is MGHRA and CDR2 is YSYEKL. CDR3 in DNA: TGCGCCAGCAGCCCCAAGGCGGGGGCCTCGGACTATGGCTACACCTTC. Translated, it gives CASSPKAGASDYGYTF.

The rearrangement uses TRBV9 and TRBJ2-5; 7 nucleotides match TRBD2. V gave up 0 bases and J gave up 3 bases; unmatched junction bases: 5. Per the germline V gene, CDR1 is SGDLS and CDR2 is YYNGEE. The CDR3 has 15 amino acids. In DNA, the CDR3 is TGTGCCAGCAGCGTAGTGGCTAGCGGTGAAGAGACCCAGTACTTC. Its translation is CASSVVASGEETQYF.

Comments on this clone: Other DNA sequences in the sample encode the same CDR3. The chain carries TRBV27 and TRBJ2-1; the D gene is possibly TRBD2 (6 bases). V lost 2 bases to trimming and J lost 4 bases, with 12 bases between them. This CDR3 has 15 amino acids. CDR1 is MNHEY, CDR2 SMNVEV, per germline (reference sequence). The CDR3 DNA follows: TGTGCCAGCAGTTTAGCGGGGCGTAGTTACAATGAGCAGTTCTTC. Translated: CASSLAGRSYNEQFF.

The chain joins TRBV6-5 to TRBJ2-7, with 7 nucleotides matching TRBD1. Germline assignment: CDR1 MNHEY and CDR2 SVGAGI. Losses at the gene ends were 6 bases for V and 5 bases for J; bases not matched to a gene: 10. The CDR3 has 14 residues. CDR3 sequence: CASSPTGLTNEQYF. In DNA, the CDR3 is TGTGCCAGCAGCCCGACAGGGTTGACGAACGAGCAGTACTTC.

The chain is built from TRBV13 and TRBJ2-1, with D unresolved. V lost 3 bases and J 8 bases, leaving 8 bases between the germline ends. Germline CDR1 reads PRHDT; CDR2 reads FYEKMQ (reference sequence). This CDR3 region has 12 residues. The CDR3 region is CASSFTRDEQFF. The CDR3 nucleotides are TGTGCCAGCAGCTTTACTCGGGATGAGCAGTTCTTC.

The chain couples TRBV5-1 to TRBJ1-4; a weak D match, TRBD1 (6 bases). This CDR3 is 16 amino acids long. Trimming shortened V by 5 bases and J by 5 bases, and 19 bases separated the two germline ends. In germline, CDR1 is SGHRS, CDR2 YFSETQ. CDR3 in DNA: TGCGCCAGCAGTTCGAACAGGGAGGCTTGGAATGAAAAACTGTTTTTT. Translating gives CASSSNREAWNEKLFF.

V gene TRBV19 combines with J gene TRBJ1-6; the D gene is possibly TRBD1 (6 bases). V dropped 7 bases and J dropped 7 bases, with 17 bases sitting between them. This CDR3 spans 15 amino acids. Per germline, CDR1 LNHDA and CDR2 SQIVND (reference sequence). The CDR3 DNA is TGTGCCAGTATCGGGACAAGATTAGGCAATTCACCCCTCCACTTT. Its protein product is CASIGTRLGNSPLHF.

V usage is TRBV6-5 and J usage is TRBJ2-1, with D perhaps matching TRBD2 (6 bases). The CDR3 has 15 residues. Germline V gene data show CDR1 as MNHEY and CDR2 as SVGAGI. Trimming took 0 bases from V and 7 from J, leaving 13 bases between them. The CDR3 region has the DNA TGTGCCAGCAGTTACTCGGAACCAGCGGGTAATGAGCAGTTCTTC. This gives the protein CASSYSEPAGNEQFF.